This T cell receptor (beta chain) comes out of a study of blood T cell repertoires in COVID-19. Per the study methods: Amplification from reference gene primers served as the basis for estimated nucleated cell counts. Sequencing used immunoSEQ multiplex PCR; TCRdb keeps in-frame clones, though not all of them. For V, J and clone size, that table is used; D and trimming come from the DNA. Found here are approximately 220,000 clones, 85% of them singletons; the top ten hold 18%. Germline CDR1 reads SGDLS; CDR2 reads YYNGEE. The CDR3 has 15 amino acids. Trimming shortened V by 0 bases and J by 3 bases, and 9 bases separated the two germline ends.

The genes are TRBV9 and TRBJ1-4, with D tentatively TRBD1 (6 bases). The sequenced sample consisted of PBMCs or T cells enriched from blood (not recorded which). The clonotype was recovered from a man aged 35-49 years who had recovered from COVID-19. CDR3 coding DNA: TGTGCCAGCAGCGTAGGAACAGGGCCTAATGAAAAACTGTTTTTT. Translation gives CASSVGTGPNEKLFF.